This T cell receptor beta chain was found in a study of blood T cell repertoires in COVID-19. As for the study in general: Samples came from the United States, Italy and Spain, spanning acute and convalescent COVID-19. T cells, B-cell-depleted T cells, or PBMCs supplied cDNA or gDNA.

Trimming removed 8 bases at V and 4 bases at J, with 9 bases between. This CDR3 is 12 amino acids long. Germline CDR1 is SEHNR and CDR2 is FQNEAQ (reference sequence). Sequenced by immunoSEQ multiplex PCR; TCRdb stores in-frame clones only, minus some. The sample has about 250,000 clones, about nine tenths seen once; the top ten hold around 1.7%. The chain is built from TRBV7-9 and TRBJ1-3; D is unclear. Sequenced: PBMCs or T cells enriched from blood (not recorded which). This receptor was taken from a man aged 40-49 years who had recovered from COVID-19. In nucleotides, the CDR3 is TGTGCCAGCGAGTCAACGGGAAACACCATATATTTT. Translated: CASESTGNTIYF.